These T cell receptor beta chains were read from a single sample in a study of type 1 regulatory T cells. TCRdb recomputed calls from the reads with MiXCR, one row per CDR3 protein. Among roughly 67,000 distinct CDR3 sequences, around 57% were seen once, and the ten largest hold 6% to 9%. No antigen has been identified for these receptors. The sequencing sample was made of cultured T cells, either the whole culture or a sorted T cell fraction (not recorded which). These receptors were collected from a human donor in good health. Each CDR3 is given without its conserved first and last residue.

>TRBJ1-5|TRBV20-1
SARVDRLNQPQH
>TRBJ1-1|TRBV28
ASSFGTDMNTEAF
>TRBJ2-3|TRBV7-2
ASSSPGTSGRLGTQY
>TRBJ2-3|TRBV15
ATSRDRLAGGLDTQC
>TRBJ2-1|TRBV5-8
ASSLAVYNEQF
>TRBJ2-5|TRBV2
ASSADRAQETQY
>TRBJ2-5|TRBV4-1
ASSQEPNQDGETQY
>TRBJ2-3|TRBV7-9
ASSLLNLAGGTDTQY
>TRBJ2-7|TRBV10-3
ANGGFDEQY
>TRBJ1-5|TRBV7-2
ASSPGYWQPQH
>TRBJ1-5|TRBV28
ASSFSGNQPQH
>TRBJ1-2|TRBV21-1
ASSKVGILGQGARIYGYT
>TRBJ1-1|TRBV4-3
ASSQGAANTEAF
>TRBJ1-5|TRBV15
ATSTVGQPQH
>TRBJ2-1|TRBV19
ASSIGQARREWGVYNEQF
>TRBJ2-3|TRBV7-2
ASSLQTRGGTDTQY
>TRBJ2-2|TRBV11-1
ASSLARPAGELF
>TRBJ2-3|TRBV20-1
SANGRGTDTQY
>TRBJ2-7|TRBV14
ASSQVYEQY
>TRBJ2-5|TRBV5-5
ASSLLTSGTETQY
>TRBJ1-1|TRBV6-2/TRBV6-3
ASRPQELLPEAF
>TRBJ2-7|TRBV20-1
SARPGNREGYEQY
>TRBJ2-5|TRBV27
ASSSNRVGETQY
>TRBJ2-1|TRBV28
ASIGLAGSGEQF
>TRBJ2-7|TRBV6-5
ASSYSTGAYEQY
>TRBJ2-3|TRBV7-2
ASSLGLAGGIDTQY
>TRBJ1-1|TRBV2
ASKVGMNTEAF